These T cell receptor beta chains were read from a single sample in a study of shared clonotypes between healthy human individuals. The method was immunoSEQ multiplex PCR; TCRdb's version includes in-frame clones alone and lacks a portion of them. The table records under 2,500,000 clones, 95% of them present only once. The sample comprised naive CD4+ T cells sorted from blood. These receptor sequences come from a man in his late teens or twenties in good health. Each CDR3 is given with its conserved first and last residue. The order of the fields is D gene, J gene, clone size, V gene, CDR3 DNA, CDR3 protein. The D gene is left open where the match is weak. Only some rows state a clone size, as once, few, many or a class for expanded clones.

d_gene: NA; j_gene: TRBJ2-7; abundance: NA; v_gene: TRBV27; CDR3nt: TGTGCCAGCAGTTTAGTGGGACTCCCGCCCTACGAGCAGTACTTC; CDR3aa: CASSLVGLPPYEQYF
d_gene: NA; j_gene: TRBJ2-2; abundance: NA; v_gene: TRBV5-4; CDR3nt: TGTGCCAGCAGCTCTAACATGGCCAGGGAGCTGTTTTTT; CDR3aa: CASSSNMARELFF
d_gene: NA; j_gene: TRBJ2-3; abundance: NA; v_gene: TRBV6-5; CDR3nt: TGTGCCAGCGGGTGGGCAGACACAGATACGCAGTATTTT; CDR3aa: CASGWADTDTQYF
d_gene: NA; j_gene: TRBJ2-1; abundance: NA; v_gene: TRBV13; CDR3nt: TGTGCCAGCGAAGGGCCCTACAATGAGCAGTTCTTC; CDR3aa: CASEGPYNEQFF
d_gene: NA; j_gene: TRBJ1-2; abundance: NA; v_gene: TRBV28; CDR3nt: TGTGCCAGTTCTTCCAGCGCCGGCTACACCTTC; CDR3aa: CASSSSAGYTF
d_gene: NA; j_gene: TRBJ2-7; abundance: NA; v_gene: TRBV18; CDR3nt: TGTGCCAGCTCACCTGGGTCCTACGAGCAGTACTTC; CDR3aa: CASSPGSYEQYF
d_gene: NA; j_gene: TRBJ2-7; abundance: once; v_gene: TRBV5-8; CDR3nt: TGTGCCAGCAGCCCGTACAGGGACGGCGGGCACGAGCAGTACTTC; CDR3aa: CASSPYRDGGHEQYF
d_gene: TRBD2; j_gene: TRBJ2-7; abundance: NA; v_gene: TRBV5-1; CDR3nt: TGCGCCAGCAGCTCCTCGACTAGCGGGTACGAGCAGTACTTC; CDR3aa: CASSSSTSGYEQYF
d_gene: TRBD1; j_gene: TRBJ2-2; abundance: NA; v_gene: TRBV7-6; CDR3nt: TGTGCCAGCAGCGAGGGACAGGGGGTCCTCGGGGAGCTGTTTTTT; CDR3aa: CASSEGQGVLGELFF
d_gene: TRBD1; j_gene: TRBJ1-1; abundance: NA; v_gene: TRBV6-5; CDR3nt: TGTGCCAGCAGTCACAGGGGATCTGAAGCTTTCTTT; CDR3aa: CASSHRGSEAFF